A single sample is the source of the 26 T cell receptor beta chains below, sequenced in a study of response to subunit inactivated influenza vaccine. TCRdb reanalysed the RT-PCR reads using MiXCR and keeps one entry per CDR3 protein. Of about 500,000 distinct CDR3 sequences listed, 16% are singletons. This material consisted of CD4+ T cells sorted from PBMCs, taken about 23 months after vaccination. The receptors stem from a man in his fifties or sixties who received an inactivated influenza vaccine.

This clonotype was picked up a small number of times. The chain couples TRBV5-1 to TRBJ1-4; D is possibly TRBD1 (6 bases). V lost 4 bases to trimming and J lost 12 bases, with 19 bases between them. The CDR3 loop spans 14 amino acids. CDR1 is SGHRS and CDR2 is YFSETQ in the germline V gene. CDR3 in amino acids: CASSGQGSPGELFF. The CDR3 region has the DNA TGCGCCAGCAGCGGGCAGGGGTCTCCCGGAGAACTGTTTTTT.

This clonotype has more than one count but fewer than ten. The chain recombines TRBV6-2 or TRBV6-3 with TRBJ2-1; 11 bases map to TRBD1. CDR1 MNHEY and CDR2 SVGEGT come from the germline V gene. V was clipped by 5 bases and J by 8 bases; unmatched bases: 11. This CDR3 contains 16 residues. CDR3 loop: CASSDPRDRGIDEQFF. CDR3 nucleotides: TGTGCCAGCAGTGACCCCCGGGACAGGGGGATCGATGAGCAGTTCTTC.

The rearrangement links TRBV5-5 to TRBJ2-7; no reliable D call. From germline, CDR1 is SGHKS and CDR2 YYEKEE (reference sequence). The germline V and J ends were trimmed by 2 bases and 5 bases, with 11 bases remaining between them. The CDR3 extends over 13 amino acids. CDR3 DNA: TGTGCCAGCAGCTTCGGTGTGCCCAACGAGCAGTACTTC. It encodes CASSFGVPNEQYF.

CDR3 nucleotide sequence: TGTGCCAGCAGCCCTGTGACAGACCAAGAGACCCAGTACTTC. Its protein is CASSPVTDQETQYF. The V and J genes are TRBV6-6 and TRBJ2-5, with a possible D match to TRBD1 (5 bases). Deletions cut 6 bases from V and 0 bases from J, with 11 bases between. The V gene's germline CDR1 is MNHNY and CDR2 SVGAGI (reference sequence). This CDR3 contains 14 residues.

This clonotype was recorded a few times. CDR3: CASSFGTGFLNTEAFF. The CDR3 nucleotides are TGTGCCAGCAGCTTCGGGACAGGATTCTTGAACACTGAAGCTTTCTTT. The chain links TRBV7-2 to TRBJ1-1, with 8 nucleotides matching TRBD1. This CDR3 contains 16 residues. The J segment lost 0 bases and the V segment lost 3 bases, leaving 6 bases of the junction unmatched. Germline V gene data show CDR1 as SGHTA and CDR2 as FQGNSA.

This clonotype was detected only a few times. This chain joins TRBV21-1 and TRBJ2-3; the D call of TRBD1 is as the table states it, not checked on the DNA. TRBV21-1 is labeled a pseudogene. This CDR3 region has 14 residues. CDR3 amino acids: CASSPRVATDTQYF. DNA for the CDR3: TGTGCCAGCAGCCCCCGGGTCGCCACAGATACGCAGTATTTT.

The V call is TRBV28, the J call TRBJ1-5, with D possibly being TRBD1 (6 bases). Germline V gives CDR1 MDHEN, CDR2 SYDVKM. Trimming removed 3 bases from V and 1 base from J, with 10 bases in between. This CDR3 is built from 15 residues. The chain's CDR3 is CASSFLGGSNQPQHF. The CDR3, as DNA: TGTGCCAGCAGTTTTCTAGGGGGAAGCAATCAGCCCCAGCATTTT.

This clonotype was seen only a few times. V gene TRBV27 combines with J gene TRBJ2-5, with TRBD1 matching over 7 bases. V gave up 6 bases and J gave up 4 bases; unmatched junction bases: 11. This CDR3 spans 15 amino acids. Germline assignment: CDR1 MNHEY and CDR2 SMNVEV (reference sequence). The CDR3 loop is CASSEPGQYPETQYF. In DNA form, the CDR3 reads TGTGCCAGCAGCGAACCGGGACAGTACCCAGAGACCCAGTACTTC.

This clonotype was recorded a few times. The J gene is TRBJ2-1, the V gene TRBV5-1; D not resolved. The CDR3 length is 11 residues. The V gene lost 5 bases and the J gene lost 12 bases, with 12 bases spanning the gap. The V gene's germline CDR1 is SGHRS and CDR2 YFSETQ. DNA of the CDR3: TGCGCCAGCAGGTCGTCCGGGCCGCAGTTCTTC. Translation: CASRSSGPQFF.

The chain combines TRBV18 with TRBJ1-6; D is ambiguous. Trimming pared 3 bases from V and 7 bases from J, leaving 13 bases between. The CDR3 is 15 residues long. Per the germline V gene, CDR1 is KGHSH and CDR2 is LQKENI. DNA for the CDR3: TGTGCCAGCTCACCGGAAGGGCCGGGGAATTCACCCCTCCACTTT. Translation: CASSPEGPGNSPLHF.

The V gene is TRBV5-1, the J gene TRBJ2-1; D is possibly TRBD2 (5 bases). The germline V gene encodes CDR1 SGHRS and CDR2 YFSETQ. The V end was cut by 1 base, the J end by 3 bases, with 11 bases between. The CDR3 has 15 amino acids. The CDR3 region is CASSLFPADYNEQFF. CDR3 sequence (DNA): TGCGCCAGCAGCTTGTTCCCAGCGGACTACAATGAGCAGTTCTTC.

This clonotype was observed a handful of times. The genes are TRBV4-2 and TRBJ2-7; 7 positions agree with TRBD2. After removal of 0 bases from V and 0 bases from J, the junction contained 5 bases not matched to a gene. Germline V lookup: CDR1 LGHNA, CDR2 YNFKEQ. The CDR3 length is 16 residues. The CDR3 sequence: CASSQELRTSSYEQYF. The CDR3 nucleotides read TGTGCCAGCAGCCAAGAACTCCGGACTAGCTCCTACGAGCAGTACTTC.

This clonotype has a handful of counts. J is TRBJ1-1 and V is TRBV7-9; the match to TRBD1 covers 7 bases. CDR3 length equals 15 residues. J gave up 4 bases and V 3 bases, and 8 bases lay outside the gene matches. The germline CDR1 and CDR2 sequences are SEHNR and FQNEAQ (reference sequence). CDR3 loop: CASSFGDDRATEAFF. For the CDR3, the DNA is TGTGCCAGCAGCTTCGGTGACGACAGGGCCACTGAAGCTTTCTTT.

This clonotype has only a few counts. The chain employs TRBV11-2 and TRBJ2-3; D is possibly TRBD1 or TRBD2 (5 bases each). Trimming cost V 3 bases and J 5 bases, with 12 bases left between them. Germline V gene data show CDR1 as SGHAT and CDR2 as FQNNGV. The CDR3 runs 14 residues. The CDR3 loop reads CASSFAGRGDTQYF. CDR3 nucleotide sequence: TGTGCCAGCAGCTTTGCAGGGAGAGGAGATACGCAGTATTTT.

V gene TRBV12-5 combines with J gene TRBJ2-1; TRBD2 matches 7 bases. V was clipped by 3 bases and J by 5 bases; unmatched bases: 4. The CDR3 covers 14 residues. CDR1 is LGHNT, CDR2 FRNRAP, per germline. The CDR3, as DNA: TGTGCTAGTGGTTTAGCGGGGAATAACAATGAGCAGTTCTTC. It is translated as CASGLAGNNNEQFF.

V usage is TRBV5-1 and J usage is TRBJ1-2; TRBD1 matches 7 bases. Germline values: CDR1 SGHRS, CDR2 YFSETQ. CDR3 length equals 14 residues. Trimming cost V 4 bases and J 4 bases; bases outside gene matches: 7. The CDR3, as DNA: TGCGCCAGCAGCGTAACAGGGGATAGCTATGGCTACACCTTC. Protein product: CASSVTGDSYGYTF.

This clonotype showed up just a few times. V gene TRBV6-1 combines with J gene TRBJ2-5; 10 bases line up with TRBD2. Germline-derived CDR1 and CDR2 are MNHNS and SASEGT. CDR3 length: 14 residues. J gave up 5 bases and V 10 bases, and 10 bases lay outside the gene matches. CDR3 sequence: CATQRGGLSETQYF. The CDR3 bases are TGTGCCACCCAGCGGGGGGGCCTTTCTGAGACCCAGTACTTC.

The CDR3 here is CSASFGQYSNQPQHF. CDR3 sequence (DNA): TGCAGTGCTAGCTTCGGACAGTATAGCAATCAGCCCCAGCATTTT. This chain joins TRBV20-1 and TRBJ1-5; TRBD1 might be the D (6 bases). CDR1 and CDR2 from the germline V gene are DFQATT and SNEGSKA (reference sequence). This CDR3 is 15 amino acids long. V lost 3 bases and J 0 bases, leaving 12 bases between the germline ends.

This chain connects TRBV12-3 or TRBV12-4 to TRBJ1-6; D is unresolved. V lost 2 bases and J 10 bases, leaving 6 bases between the germline ends. The CDR3 has 12 residues. CDR3: CASSLTLSPLHF. CDR3 in DNA: TGTGCCAGCAGTTTAACTCTATCACCCCTCCACTTT.

This clonotype was picked up many times. The chain is built from TRBV20-1 and TRBJ2-7, with 11 nucleotides matching TRBD2. CDR3 length: 15 amino acids. V lost 1 base and J lost 10; bases outside the gene matches: 12. The germline CDR1 and CDR2 sequences are DFQATT and SNEGSKA (reference sequence). CDR3 sequence reads: CSARAIGTSGPIQYF. The CDR3 nucleotides are TGCAGTGCTAGAGCGATAGGGACTAGCGGCCCCATACAGTACTTC.

This clonotype came up a few times. The chain carries TRBV29-1 and TRBJ2-3; 8 bases align to TRBD2. V dropped 7 bases and J dropped 0; count of bases not matched to a gene: 9. The CDR3 covers 15 residues. The germline gives CDR1 SQVTM, CDR2 ANQGSEA. This CDR3 reads CSAGSSGTSTDTQYF. The CDR3 region has the DNA TGCAGCGCTGGGAGTAGCGGGACTAGCACAGATACGCAGTATTTT.

This clonotype occurred a few times. The chain recombines TRBV6-2 or TRBV6-3 with TRBJ2-7, with D unresolved. CDR1 and CDR2 from the germline V gene are MNHEY and SVGEGT. Trimming took 0 bases from V and 9 from J, leaving 9 bases between them. The CDR3 extends over 12 amino acids. CDR3 in amino acids: CASSYSMGWQYF. CDR3 bases: TGTGCCAGCAGTTACTCGATGGGGTGGCAGTACTTC.

This sequence joins TRBV15 and TRBJ1-2; D is unresolved. V gave up 0 bases and J gave up 2 bases, with 10 bases separating them. Germline lookup yields CDR1 LNHNV and CDR2 YYDKDF (reference sequence). The CDR3 contains 15 residues. The CDR3 DNA sequence: TGTGCCACCAGCAGAGATCGAACAGTCAACTATGGCTACACCTTC. Protein: CATSRDRTVNYGYTF.

The rearrangement links TRBV5-1 to TRBJ2-2, with 11 bases lining up with TRBD2. The CDR3 length is 18 residues. The V segment lost 4 bases and the J segment 1 base; nucleotides outside the gene matches: 9. The V gene's germline CDR1 is SGHRS and CDR2 YFSETQ. CDR3 in amino acids: CASSPLEGLAENTGELFF. The DNA of the CDR3 is TGCGCCAGCAGCCCCTTAGAGGGACTAGCGGAGAACACCGGGGAGCTGTTTTTT.

This clonotype was counted only a few times. The rearrangement links TRBV29-1 to TRBJ1-5; 9 bases are shared with TRBD1. The CDR3 loop spans 17 amino acids. The V gene's germline CDR1 is SQVTM and CDR2 ANQGSEA. V shed 6 bases and J 0 bases; nucleotides not matched to a gene: 12. This CDR3 reads CSVSTGGSTFSNQPQHF. The CDR3 DNA sequence: TGCAGCGTCTCCACAGGGGGCTCAACTTTTAGCAATCAGCCCCAGCATTTT.

The rearrangement joins TRBV10-3 to TRBJ2-5, with D maybe TRBD1 (6 bases). V gave up 3 bases and J gave up 5 bases, with 19 bases separating them. The CDR3 consists of 16 residues. Per germline, CDR1 ENHRY and CDR2 SYGVKD. CDR3 residues: CAISEEGVGNSETQYF. CDR3 nucleotide sequence: TGTGCCATCAGTGAAGAGGGGGTCGGGAATTCGGAGACCCAGTACTTC.